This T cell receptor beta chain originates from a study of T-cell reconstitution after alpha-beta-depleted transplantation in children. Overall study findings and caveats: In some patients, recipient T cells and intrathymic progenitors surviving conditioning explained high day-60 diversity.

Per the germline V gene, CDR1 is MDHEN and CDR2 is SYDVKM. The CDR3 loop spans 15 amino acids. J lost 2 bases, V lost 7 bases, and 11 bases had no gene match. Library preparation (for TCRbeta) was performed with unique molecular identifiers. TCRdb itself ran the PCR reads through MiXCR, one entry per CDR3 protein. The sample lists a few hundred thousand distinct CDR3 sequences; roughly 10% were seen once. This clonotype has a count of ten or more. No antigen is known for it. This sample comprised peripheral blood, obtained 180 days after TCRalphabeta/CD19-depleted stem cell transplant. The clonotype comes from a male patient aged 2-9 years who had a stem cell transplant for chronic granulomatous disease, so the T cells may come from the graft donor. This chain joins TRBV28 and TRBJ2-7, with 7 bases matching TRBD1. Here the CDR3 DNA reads TGTGCCAGCAACGAGAGAGGGGGCCACCCCTACGAGCAGTACTTC. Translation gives CASNERGGHPYEQYF.